This passage covers 32 T cell receptor beta chains from one sample sequenced in a study of T cell clonality in common variable immunodeficiency. Sequencing was performed with immunoSEQ multiplex PCR; in TCRdb, only in-frame clones are kept and a portion is missing. Listed for the sample are tens of thousands of clones, none seen a single time. The material sequenced was peripheral blood mononuclear cells. The receptor source for this set is a person aged 18 to 70 in good health.

This clone was counted ten times or more. The CDR3 extends 3 residues past the end of the read, so its final part is completed from the germline J gene. The chain joins TRBV7-2 to TRBJ1-1; D is ambiguous. CDR1 SGHTA and CDR2 FQGNSA come from the germline V gene. The CDR3 is 13 residues long. The V and J ends lost 1 base and 4 bases respectively, with 7 bases between them. CDR3 in amino acids: CASSLGAFTEAFF. The part of the CDR3 DNA that was read is TGTGCCAGCAGCTTAGGTGCGTTCACTGAA.

This clone was seen many times. The sequence runs out 3 residues before the end of the CDR3; the remainder is reconstructed from the germline J gene. The chain employs TRBV18 and TRBJ1-4; D is uncertain. V lost 3 bases and J 6 bases, leaving 11 bases between the germline ends. This CDR3 is 14 amino acids long. Germline V gives CDR1 KGHSH, CDR2 LQKENI. The DNA read from the CDR3 is TGTGCCAGCTCACCGAGAAGCGGGGATGAAAAA. This translates into CASSPRSGDEK. The entire CDR3 reads CASSPRSGDEKLFF.

This clone showed up many times. The read comes to an end 3 residues before the CDR3 does, leaving the germline J gene to fill in the end. J is TRBJ2-3 and V is TRBV20-1, with no clear D. CDR3 size: 15 residues. V was cut by 0 bases and J by 5 bases, with 15 bases left in between. Germline assignment: CDR1 DFQATT and CDR2 SNEGSKA (reference sequence). The sequenced CDR3 bases are TGCAGTGCTAGAGAAGAAAGACTTGTGGTAGATACG. Translated: CSAREERLVVDT. The whole CDR3 reads CSAREERLVVDTQYF.

This clone was observed many times. The read gets to within 3 residues of the CDR3 end, and the germline J gene fills in the rest. V and J are TRBV18 and TRBJ2-5, with D unresolved. The V gene lost 6 bases and the J gene lost 5 bases, with 10 bases spanning the gap. The V gene's germline CDR1 is KGHSH and CDR2 LQKENI. This CDR3 has 12 residues. CDR3 amino acids: CASSFDGETQYF. CDR3 bases read: TGTGCCAGCTCGTTTGATGGCGAGACC.

This clone was detected many times. The read ends 3 residues shy of where the CDR3 ends; the end is completed using the germline J gene. V and J are TRBV5-1 and TRBJ1-1; D might be TRBD1 (5 bases). The CDR3 loop spans 13 amino acids. Per the germline V gene, CDR1 is SGHRS and CDR2 is YFSETQ. V was cut by 4 bases and J by 3 bases, with 10 bases left in between. CDR3 amino acids: CASSLQEHTEAFF. CDR3 bases read: TGCGCCAGCAGCCTACAGGAACACACTGAA.

This clone appeared many times. The read terminates 3 residues ahead of where the CDR3 ends, so the germline J gene completes it. This chain joins TRBV5-1 and TRBJ2-7; D perhaps matches TRBD1 (5 bases). There are 13 residues in the CDR3. Germline V CDR1 and CDR2: SGHRS, YFSETQ. V lost 2 bases and J lost 6, with 12 bases in between. Partial CDR3 DNA: TGCGCCAGCAGCTTACAGGAGTCCGCCGAG. Translating gives CASSLQESAE. The whole CDR3 protein reads CASSLQESAEQYF.

This clone was seen many times. The CDR3 spells CSVVTQDHGYTF. CDR3 bases read: TGCAGCGTCGTGACCCAGGATCATGGC. The chain uses TRBV29-1 and TRBJ1-2, with no clear D. The sequenced fragment ends 3 residues before the CDR3 boundary, so the rest is inferred from the germline J gene. The germline V and J ends were trimmed by 6 bases and 6 bases, with 14 bases remaining between them. Looked up from germline, CDR1 is SQVTM and CDR2 is ANQGSEA. The CDR3 is made up of 12 amino acids.

This clone was observed at least ten times. The read finishes 3 residues shy of the CDR3 end, and the germline J gene is used to complete it. The V gene is TRBV7-3, the J gene TRBJ1-6; D is perhaps TRBD1 (5 bases). Germline CDR1 and CDR2: SGHTA and FQGTGA. The CDR3 totals 16 residues. V was clipped by 3 bases and J by 6 bases, with 15 bases between them. The sequenced CDR3 bases are TGTGCCAGCAGCTTGGTGGGGCCGGGAGCTAATTCACCC. Residues: CASSLVGPGANSP. The whole CDR3 region reads CASSLVGPGANSPLHF. Full variable domain (remainder filled in from reference TRBV7-3 and TRBJ1-6): GAGVSQTPSNKVTEKGKYVELRCDPISGHTALYWYRQSLGQGPEFLIYFQGTGAADDSGLPNDRFFAVRPEGSVSTLKIQRTERGDSAVYLCASSLVGPGANSPLHFGNGTRLTVT.

This clone was observed many times. The CDR3 extends 3 residues past the end of the read, so its final part is completed from the germline J gene. This chain uses TRBV28 with TRBJ1-1; 9 nucleotides match TRBD1. The CDR3 length is 16 residues. The germline CDR1 and CDR2 sequences are MDHEN and SYDVKM. V shed 3 bases and J 5 bases; nucleotides not matched to a gene: 10. The CDR3 sequence: CASSLIWDREGTEAFF. The DNA read from the CDR3 is TGTGCCAGCAGTTTGATTTGGGACAGGGAAGGAACTGAA. Full variable domain (outside the CDR3, taken from reference TRBV28 and TRBJ1-1): DVKVTQSSRYLVKRTGEKVFLECVQDMDHENMFWYRQDPGLGLRLIYFSYDVKMKEKGDIPEGYSVSREKKERFSLILESASTNQTSMYLCASSLIWDREGTEAFFGQGTRLTVV.

This clone was observed at least ten times. The read ends 3 residues shy of where the CDR3 ends; the end is completed using the germline J gene. The chain links TRBV2 to TRBJ2-2; possibly TRBD1 for D (6 bases). V lost 0 bases and J lost 5, with 7 bases in between. The CDR3 has 14 amino acids. Per the germline V gene, CDR1 is SNHLY and CDR2 is FYNNEI. The CDR3 spells CASSEAGGTGELFF. The CDR3 DNA, read in part, is TGTGCCAGCAGTGAAGCAGGGGGTACCGGGGAG.

This clone was observed many times. Read data end 3 residues before the CDR3 end; the end is taken from the germline J gene. The chain recombines TRBV7-6 with TRBJ1-4; 10 positions match TRBD1. Germline V gives CDR1 SGHVS, CDR2 FNYEAQ. The V and J ends lost 7 bases and 6 bases, in that order; junction bases with no gene match: 11. This CDR3 is 16 amino acids long. CDR3 amino acids: CASILNWDRGHEKLFF. CDR3 DNA, as far as it was read: TGTGCCAGCATCCTAAATTGGGACAGGGGCCATGAAAAA.

This clone was found many times. CDR3 DNA (partial): TGCAGTGCCACACCGGGACAGGGGAATTCACCC. This gives the protein CSATPGQGNSP. In full, the CDR3 is CSATPGQGNSPLHF. The V call is TRBV20-1, the J call TRBJ1-6; 10 bases align to TRBD1. The CDR3 end is not reached by the read, which stops 3 residues before it; the germline J gene fills it in. Germline V gives CDR1 DFQATT, CDR2 SNEGSKA (reference sequence). The CDR3 length is 14 residues. Losses at the gene ends were 6 bases for V and 7 bases for J; bases not matched to a gene: 6.

This clone was seen repeatedly, ten times or more. The read gets to within 3 residues of the CDR3 end, and the germline J gene fills in the rest. The V call is TRBV18, the J call TRBJ2-5; D is undetermined. The CDR3 has 13 amino acids. The germline V and J ends were trimmed by 6 bases and 2 bases, with 10 bases remaining between them. Germline V gene sequence: CDR1 KGHSH, CDR2 LQKENI. The CDR3: CASSPNPQETQYF. The DNA read from the CDR3 is TGTGCCAGCTCCCCTAACCCACAAGAGACC.

This clone was recorded a few times. Coverage ceases 3 residues before the CDR3 finishes, and the germline J gene fills in the end. The chain links TRBV18 to TRBJ1-6; D unclear. The CDR3 loop spans 16 amino acids. Trimming cost V 3 bases and J 7 bases, with 16 bases left between them. CDR1 KGHSH and CDR2 LQKENI come from the germline V gene. CDR3 in amino acids: CASSPGQDLLNSPLHF. The DNA read from the CDR3 is TGTGCCAGCTCACCGGGTCAGGACTTATTAAATTCACCC.

There are many counts of this clone. CDR3 loop: CASSGQYRSQYF. Incomplete CDR3 DNA: TGCGCCAGCAGTGGTCAATACAGGTCG. The chain couples TRBV10-1 to TRBJ2-3; weak D call: TRBD1 (5 bases). Sequencing ends 3 residues short of the CDR3 end; the germline J gene provides the rest. The CDR3 is 12 residues long. From germline, CDR1 is WNHNN and CDR2 SYGVQD (reference sequence).

This clone has a count of ten or more. The read is 3 residues too short to cover the CDR3 end, so that end is filled in from the germline J gene. The rearrangement joins TRBV7-2 to TRBJ1-1, with D hard to call. CDR3 length equals 15 residues. Trimming stripped 3 bases from V and 3 bases from J, with 14 bases between. CDR1 and CDR2 from the germline V gene are SGHTA and FQGNSA. The CDR3 DNA, read in part, is TGTGCCAGCAGCTTCGCGGGGTCTCGGGACACTGAA. Translating gives CASSFAGSRDTE. The CDR3 in its entirety is CASSFAGSRDTEAFF.

CDR3 bases read: TGTGCCTGGAGTCTAAGTCGAGGTTGGGCCTACGAC. Translated: CAWSLSRGWAYD. The full CDR3 sequence reads CAWSLSRGWAYDYTF. The chain couples TRBV30 to TRBJ1-2; D is unresolved. The read finishes 3 residues shy of the CDR3 end, and the germline J gene is used to complete it. CDR1 and CDR2 from the germline V gene are GTSNPN and SVGIG (reference sequence). This CDR3 is built from 15 residues.

This clone was picked up a small number of times. The read finishes 3 residues shy of the CDR3 end, and the germline J gene is used to complete it. This chain uses TRBV5-1 with TRBJ2-5, with 8 bases identical to TRBD2. The germline gives CDR1 SGHRS, CDR2 YFSETQ. CDR3 length: 16 amino acids. The J segment lost 4 bases and the V segment lost 0 bases, leaving 8 bases of the junction unmatched. This CDR3 reads CASSLEAGGRRETQYF. CDR3 DNA (partial): TGCGCCAGCAGCTTGGAGGCGGGGGGTCGGAGAGAGACC.

The sample holds a few counts of this clone. CDR3 sequence: CASRGGEKLFF. The CDR3 DNA, read in part, is TGTGCCAGCCGAGGGGGTGAAAAA. V usage is TRBV18 and J usage is TRBJ1-4, with TRBD1 as a possible D gene (6 bases). The CDR3 end is not reached by the read, which stops 3 residues before it; the germline J gene fills it in. Germline V gives CDR1 KGHSH, CDR2 LQKENI. The CDR3 sequence is 11 residues long. Trimming cost V 8 bases and J 7 bases, with 8 bases left between them. Filled out from reference TRBV18 and TRBJ1-4, the complete variable domain reads NAGVMQNPRHLVRRRGQEARLRCSPMKGHSHVYWYRQLPEEGLKFMVYLQKENIIDESGMPKERFSAEFPKEGPSILRIQQVVRGDSAAYFCASRGGEKLFFGSGTQLSVL.

This clone has at least ten counts. From the germline J gene comes the end of the CDR3, since the read stops 3 residues before it. The chain employs TRBV19 and TRBJ2-1; 10 bases map to TRBD2. The CDR3 has 17 residues. V shed 4 bases, J shed 5 bases, and the junction held 11 bases outside the gene matches. The V gene's germline CDR1 is LNHDA and CDR2 SQIVND (reference sequence). The CDR3 sequence: CASSSHSGLAVNNEQFF. The CDR3 bases that were read are TGTGCCAGTAGTAGCCACTCCGGACTAGCGGTTAACAATGAG.

This clone was detected ten times or more. The read ends 3 residues early relative to the CDR3; the germline J gene fills the gap. The rearrangement uses TRBV5-1 and TRBJ2-3, with TRBD2 matching 11 bases. CDR3 size: 18 residues. The junction had 12 bases not matched to a gene; V was cut back by 4 bases and J by 2 bases. Germline CDR1 SGHRS, CDR2 YFSETQ. The CDR3 protein is CASSPRLAGGTYTDTQYF. CDR3 DNA, as far as it was read: TGCGCCAGCAGCCCAAGGCTAGCGGGGGGAACCTACACAGATACG.

This clone was seen ten or more times. The DNA ends 3 residues before the CDR3 does, and the rest of the CDR3 is filled in from the germline J gene. The rearrangement uses TRBV18 and TRBJ2-3, with TRBD2 matching over 14 bases. The CDR3 sequence is 18 residues long. Germline CDR1 is KGHSH and CDR2 is LQKENI. J lost 3 bases, V lost 3 bases, and 8 bases had no gene match. The sequenced CDR3 bases are TGTGCCAGCTCACCCTTCATGACTAGCGGGGGGGAGACAGATACG. This gives the protein CASSPFMTSGGETDT. The whole CDR3 region reads CASSPFMTSGGETDTQYF.

This clone was found many times. Read sequence stops 3 residues before the CDR3 end, and the germline J gene provides the missing end. The chain joins TRBV10-3 to TRBJ1-5; TRBD1 matches 11 bases. V shed 3 bases and J 4 bases; nucleotides not matched to a gene: 5. The CDR3 contains 16 residues. Germline lookup yields CDR1 ENHRY and CDR2 SYGVKD. CDR3 DNA, as far as it was read: TGTGCCATCAGTGAAGAGGGGGACAGGGGGAATCAGCCC. It codes for CAISEEGDRGNQP. The complete CDR3 sequence is CAISEEGDRGNQPQHF.

This clone was seen many times. The chain's CDR3 is CSASLRTGVNQPQHF. Partial CDR3 DNA: TGCAGTGCTTCCCTTAGGACAGGGGTCAATCAGCCC. The chain is built from TRBV20-1 and TRBJ1-5; TRBD1 matches at 9 bases. The CDR3 end falls 3 residues outside the read, so it is completed with the germline J gene. With 5 bases clipped from V and 3 bases from J, the junction kept 8 bases outside the gene matches. This CDR3 is 15 amino acids long. CDR1 and CDR2 from the germline V gene are DFQATT and SNEGSKA (reference sequence).

At least ten counts were recorded for this clone. The sequence runs out 3 residues before the end of the CDR3; the remainder is reconstructed from the germline J gene. V gene TRBV19 combines with J gene TRBJ2-3, with D possibly being TRBD1 (6 bases). V lost 6 bases and J 2 bases, leaving 12 bases between the germline ends. The germline gives CDR1 LNHDA, CDR2 SQIVND (reference sequence). The CDR3 spans 14 residues. Incomplete CDR3 DNA: TGTGCCAGTAGCCCAGACAGGCCCACAGATACG. Residues: CASSPDRPTDT. The CDR3 as a whole reads CASSPDRPTDTQYF. The whole variable domain, filled in from reference TRBV19 and TRBJ2-3, reads DGGITQSPKYLFRKEGQNVTLSCEQNLNHDAMYWYRQDPGQGLRLIYYSQIVNDFQKGDIAEGYSVSREKKESFPLTVTSAQKNPTAFYLCASSPDRPTDTQYFGPGTRLTVL.

This clone has only a few counts. The CDR3 extends 3 residues past the end of the read, so its final part is completed from the germline J gene. V gene TRBV20-1 combines with J gene TRBJ2-1; 11 bases line up with TRBD2. Germline V gene data show CDR1 as DFQATT and CDR2 as SNEGSKA (reference sequence). This CDR3 region has 12 residues. The sequenced part of the CDR3 DNA is TGCAGCTTAGCGGGGGGGCCTAGTGAG. Protein: CSLAGGPSE. The CDR3 reads in full as CSLAGGPSEQFF.

This clone was recorded at least ten times. The CDR3 is cut off 3 residues early in the read; its end comes from the germline J gene. The chain couples TRBV10-1 to TRBJ2-3; a possible D gene is TRBD1 (5 bases). V was trimmed by 8 bases and J by 1 base, leaving 16 bases between them. There are 15 residues in the CDR3. Looked up from germline, CDR1 is WNHNN and CDR2 is SYGVQD (reference sequence). CDR3 residues: CASGDQGFGTDTQYF. The CDR3 bases that were read are TGCGCCAGCGGAGACCAGGGTTTCGGCACAGATACG.

In its sample, this clone was seen many times. The sequenced fragment ends 3 residues before the CDR3 boundary, so the rest is inferred from the germline J gene. This chain links TRBV12-3 or TRBV12-4 with TRBJ1-4; maybe TRBD1 (6 bases). Trimming stripped 3 bases from V and 7 bases from J, with 12 bases between. This CDR3 has 14 amino acids. CDR3 sequence: CASSLSGEGEKLFF. Incomplete CDR3 DNA: TGTGCCAGCAGTTTGTCAGGGGAGGGTGAAAAA.

As for this clone: The read is 3 residues too short to cover the CDR3 end, so that end is filled in from the germline J gene. The chain links TRBV7-9 to TRBJ1-5, with a tentative D call TRBD1 (6 bases). V was shortened by 4 bases and J by 1 base, with 11 bases between the two germline ends. There are 15 residues in the CDR3. Germline CDR1 reads SEHNR; CDR2 reads FQNEAQ (reference sequence). CDR3 DNA (partial): TGTGCCAGCAGCTCCAGGGGCGAAAGCAATCAGCCC. Protein: CASSSRGESNQP. The entire CDR3 sequence reads CASSSRGESNQPQHF.

This clone was counted at least ten times. The read terminates 3 residues before the CDR3 end, so the remaining end is supplied by the germline J gene. This chain joins TRBV2 and TRBJ1-3; D gene ambiguous. The germline V gene encodes CDR1 SNHLY and CDR2 FYNNEI. CDR3 size: 13 residues. Trimming left V 2 bases short and J 0 bases short, with 2 bases between. Partial CDR3 DNA: TGTGCCAGCAGTGAATACTCTGGAAACACC. It translates to CASSEYSGNT. The whole CDR3 sequence reads CASSEYSGNTIYF. Full variable domain (remainder filled in from reference TRBV2 and TRBJ1-3): EPEVTQTPSHQVTQMGQEVILRCVPISNHLYFYWYRQILGQKVEFLVSFYNNEISEKSEIFDDQFSVERPDGSNFTLKIRSTKLEDSAMYFCASSEYSGNTIYFGEGSWLTVV.

This clone came up many times. The read terminates 3 residues before the CDR3 end, so the remaining end is supplied by the germline J gene. The rearrangement joins TRBV5-1 to TRBJ1-2; 10 bases agree with TRBD1. The CDR3 is 15 amino acids. Per germline, CDR1 SGHRS and CDR2 YFSETQ. CDR3 bases read: TGCGCCAGCAGCGCCACCGGGACAGGGGCAATAGGC. It translates to CASSATGTGAIG. Given in full, the CDR3 is CASSATGTGAIGYTF.

This clone was seen repeatedly, ten times or more. The sequenced fragment ends 3 residues before the CDR3 boundary, so the rest is inferred from the germline J gene. The J gene is TRBJ1-2, the V gene TRBV10-1, with TRBD1 identical over 9 bases. CDR3 length: 14 amino acids. Looked up from germline, CDR1 is WNHNN and CDR2 is SYGVQD (reference sequence). The V segment lost 6 bases and the J segment 6 bases; nucleotides outside the gene matches: 8. CDR3 protein: CASRERRDRDGYTF. The sequenced CDR3 bases are TGCGCCAGCAGGGAGCGCCGGGACAGGGATGGC.